This T cell receptor beta chain came from a study of PD-L1 blockade in urothelial cancer. Study-wide context: Analyzed time points were 3 weeks (second dose) and 6 weeks after therapy began. T cell content in blood samples showed a median of approximately 140,000. General study results and limits: TCR clonality was measured in pretreatment peripheral blood. Clonality below the median predicted better survival.

Each PCR contained spiked-in synthetic TCR analog templates. This table comes from immunoSEQ multiplex PCR, and its TCRdb copy is limited to in-frame clones, with some not included. The profile shows roughly 91,000 clones, about 84% of them singletons. Documented time point: pretreatment peripheral blood. Of note for this clone: Its antigen is undetermined.

Trimming cost V 1 base and J 15 bases, with 16 bases left between them. CDR3 length: 13 amino acids. Per the germline V gene, CDR1 is SEHNR and CDR2 is FQNEAQ (reference sequence). V gene TRBV7-9 combines with J gene TRBJ2-4; no clear D gene. This TCR came from a man aged 55 to 70 with urothelial cancer. The material sequenced was PBMCs, taken around atezolizumab (anti-PD-L1) treatment. The DNA for the CDR3 is TGTGCCAGCAGCTTAGGCTCGGGTTTGAGTCGGTACTTC. Protein sequence: CASSLGSGLSRYF.